This T cell receptor (beta chain) was observed in a study of response to subunit inactivated influenza vaccine. MiXCR, applied by TCRdb to the RT-PCR reads, yields one record per CDR3 protein. Of about 570,000 distinct CDR3 sequences listed, 10% to 12% were seen once; the top ten hold 11%. This same sample was also part of a study on T cells expressing NK-cell markers. Per that study: TCR beta libraries carry UMIs added by 5'RACE template switching. The authors sequenced eight donors, of whom seven were HCMV-seropositive and one was seronegative. Restriction of the sorted population to alpha-beta TCR T cells was achieved in several experiments with an anti-gamma-delta TCR antibody. The dominant NKG2C+ clonotypes represented about 1.0-7.5% of CD8+ T cells in more than five donors. Dominance of the CD3+CD56-NKG2C+ fraction by these clonotypes also held in several donors.

The specimen was PBMCs from blood, collected on the day of vaccination. The receptor comes from a man between 50 and 59 years old who received an inactivated influenza vaccine.

CDR3: CASRVSGVGLDNEQFF. For the CDR3, the DNA is TGTGCCAGCAGGGTCTCCGGAGTGGGGCTCGACAATGAGCAGTTCTTC. V usage is TRBV12-3 or TRBV12-4 and J usage is TRBJ2-1; tentatively, D is TRBD1 (5 bases). V lost 6 bases, J lost 5 bases, and 20 bases lay in between. The CDR3 covers 16 residues.